A single sample gave rise to the 21 T cell receptor beta chains below, sequenced in a study of monozygotic twins with inflammatory bowel disease. TCRdb reprocessed the 5' RACE reads; each CDR3 protein has one entry and no DNA is given. The sample includes around 380,000 distinct CDR3 sequences. The source material was blood. The receptor source for this set is a human donor with ulcerative colitis or Crohn's disease, or a healthy co-twin of an affected twin (not recorded which).

CDR3 loop: CASSSLVDTQYF. The genes are TRBV7-2 and TRBJ2-3. Per germline, CDR1 SGHTA and CDR2 FQGNSA. The CDR3 has 12 amino acids.

The chain is built from TRBV28 and TRBJ1-2; the D gene TCRdb calls, TRBD1, cannot be checked with no DNA. Germline V lookup: CDR1 MDHEN, CDR2 SYDVKM. The length of the CDR3 is 17 residues. CDR3 loop: CASTPTGRGAINYGYTF.

The rearrangement joins TRBV30 to TRBJ1-2; no DNA is available, so the TRBD1 call from TCRdb remains unchecked. Germline values: CDR1 GTSNPN, CDR2 SVGIG (reference sequence). The CDR3 extends over 13 amino acids. CDR3 in amino acids: CAWITLQGYGYTF.

The V and J genes are TRBV12-3 or TRBV12-4 and TRBJ2-3. The CDR3 totals 17 residues. This CDR3 reads CASSLAHRTFFTDTQYF.

The chain carries TRBV19 and TRBJ2-1; TCRdb lists TRBD2, though no DNA is available to test this call. This CDR3 contains 16 residues. Germline V lookup: CDR1 LNHDA, CDR2 SQIVND (reference sequence). CDR3 protein: CASSIAPGTSVNEQFF.

CDR3 residues: CASTKAYNEQFF. The rearrangement joins TRBV2 to TRBJ2-1. The CDR3 length is 12 residues. Germline-derived CDR1 and CDR2 are SNHLY and FYNNEI.

The gene calls are TRBV5-1 and TRBJ1-5; TCRdb reports TRBD1, a call that lacks DNA to check it against. The germline CDR1 and CDR2 sequences are SGHRS and YFSETQ. This CDR3 contains 14 residues. The CDR3 here is CASSLKGGNQPQHF.

The chain combines TRBV14 with TRBJ2-7; as DNA is missing, the TRBD1 call by TCRdb cannot be tested. This CDR3 contains 13 residues. Germline V gives CDR1 SGHDN, CDR2 FVKESK. The CDR3 is CASRNPGSRRQYF.

V and J are TRBV5-5 and TRBJ2-7; TCRdb picks TRBD2, but there is no DNA to check that call. The CDR3 extends over 17 amino acids. The germline CDR1 and CDR2 sequences are SGHKS and YYEKEE (reference sequence). The chain's CDR3 is CASSQRGRLAGVYEQYF.

The J gene is TRBJ2-5, the V gene TRBV15. This CDR3 region has 14 residues. The germline CDR1 and CDR2 sequences are LNHNV and YYDKDF (reference sequence). This chain's CDR3 is CATSTVVETETQYF.

The chain couples TRBV2 to TRBJ2-5; the TCRdb call, TRBD2, lacks DNA for checking. Germline assignment: CDR1 SNHLY and CDR2 FYNNEI. The CDR3 has 15 residues. CDR3 loop: CASGRDYIVQETQYF.

The chain recombines TRBV27 with TRBJ2-5; no DNA is available, so the TRBD1 call from TCRdb remains unchecked. From germline, CDR1 is MNHEY and CDR2 SMNVEV (reference sequence). There are 14 residues in the CDR3. CDR3 region: CASSPRGGVKTQYF.

This sequence joins TRBV27 and TRBJ2-1. From germline, CDR1 is MNHEY and CDR2 SMNVEV (reference sequence). The CDR3 is made up of 14 amino acids. This CDR3 reads CASAVATSYNEQFF.

The chain has TRBV7-9 and TRBJ2-1; as DNA is missing, the TRBD1 call by TCRdb cannot be tested. Germline V CDR1 and CDR2: SEHNR, FQNEAQ (reference sequence). This CDR3 has 13 residues. The CDR3 loop is CASEAQGGNEQFF.

The chain's CDR3 is CASSHPAKNTEAFF. The chain carries TRBV4-1 and TRBJ1-1. The germline gives CDR1 MGHRA, CDR2 YSYEKL. The CDR3 is 14 residues long.

This chain connects TRBV6-5 to TRBJ1-1. CDR1 is MNHEY, CDR2 SVGAGI, per germline. The CDR3 runs to 11 residues. The CDR3 reads CASSYRREAFF.

The J gene is TRBJ1-2, the V gene TRBV7-3; TCRdb calls TRBD1, which cannot be checked without DNA. The V gene's germline CDR1 is SGHTA and CDR2 FQGTGA. The CDR3 length is 11 residues. This CDR3 reads CASSLQGGYTF. The full variable domain, with the rest looked up from reference TRBV7-3 and TRBJ1-2, is GAGVSQTPSNKVTEKGKYVELRCDPISGHTALYWYRQSLGQGPEFLIYFQGTGAADDSGLPNDRFFAVRPEGSVSTLKIQRTERGDSAVYLCASSLQGGYTFGSGTRLTVV.

J is TRBJ1-5 and V is TRBV28; lacking DNA, the TRBD1 call made by TCRdb goes unchecked. Germline V gives CDR1 MDHEN, CDR2 SYDVKM. CDR3 length equals 16 residues. This chain's CDR3 is CASSLMGQGGNQPQHF.

The chain recombines TRBV7-8 with TRBJ2-3. Germline V lookup: CDR1 SGHVS, CDR2 FQNEAQ. This CDR3 comprises 15 residues. Here the CDR3 reads CASSLGSARTDTQYF.

J is TRBJ1-6 and V is TRBV7-9. This CDR3 is 14 amino acids long. Germline lookup yields CDR1 SEHNR and CDR2 FQNEAQ (reference sequence). CDR3 protein: CASSFGQLNSPLHF.

V gene TRBV10-3 combines with J gene TRBJ2-3; TCRdb lists TRBD2, though no DNA is available to test this call. Germline V gene lookup returns CDR1 ENHRY and CDR2 SYGVKD. The CDR3 has 16 amino acids. CDR3 residues: CAISILGTSGGDTQYF.